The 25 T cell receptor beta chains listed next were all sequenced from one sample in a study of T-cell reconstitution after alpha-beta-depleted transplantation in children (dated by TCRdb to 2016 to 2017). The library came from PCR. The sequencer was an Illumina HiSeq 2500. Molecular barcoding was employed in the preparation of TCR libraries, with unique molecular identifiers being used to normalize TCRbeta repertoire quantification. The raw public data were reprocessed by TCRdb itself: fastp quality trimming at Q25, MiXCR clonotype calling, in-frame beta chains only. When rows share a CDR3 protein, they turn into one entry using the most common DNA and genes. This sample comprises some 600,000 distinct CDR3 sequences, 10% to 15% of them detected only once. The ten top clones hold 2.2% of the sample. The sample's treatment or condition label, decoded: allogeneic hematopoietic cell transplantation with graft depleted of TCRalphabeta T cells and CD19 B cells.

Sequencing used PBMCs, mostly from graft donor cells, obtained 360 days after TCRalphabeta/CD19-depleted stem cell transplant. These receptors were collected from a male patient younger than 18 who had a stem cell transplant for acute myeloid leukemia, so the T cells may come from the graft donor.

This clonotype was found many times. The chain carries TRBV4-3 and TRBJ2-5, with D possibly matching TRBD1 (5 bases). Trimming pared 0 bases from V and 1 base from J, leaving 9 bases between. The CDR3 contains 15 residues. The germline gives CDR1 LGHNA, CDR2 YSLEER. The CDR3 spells CASSQDWGSQETQYF. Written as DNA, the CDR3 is TGCGCCAGCAGCCAAGATTGGGGCAGCCAAGAGACCCAGTACTTC.

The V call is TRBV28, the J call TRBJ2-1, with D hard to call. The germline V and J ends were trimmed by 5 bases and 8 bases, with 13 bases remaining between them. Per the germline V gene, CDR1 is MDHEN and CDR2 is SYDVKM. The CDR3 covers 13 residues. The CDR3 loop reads CASSTGQGDEQFF. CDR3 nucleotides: TGTGCCAGCAGTACTGGGCAAGGCGATGAGCAGTTCTTC.

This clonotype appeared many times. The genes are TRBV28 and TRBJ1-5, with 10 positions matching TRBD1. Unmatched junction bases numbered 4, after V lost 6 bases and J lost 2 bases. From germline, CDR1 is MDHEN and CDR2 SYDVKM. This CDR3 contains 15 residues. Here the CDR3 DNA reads TGTGCCAGCAGGGGACAGGGGTCAGGCAATCAGCCCCAGCATTTT. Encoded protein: CASRGQGSGNQPQHF.

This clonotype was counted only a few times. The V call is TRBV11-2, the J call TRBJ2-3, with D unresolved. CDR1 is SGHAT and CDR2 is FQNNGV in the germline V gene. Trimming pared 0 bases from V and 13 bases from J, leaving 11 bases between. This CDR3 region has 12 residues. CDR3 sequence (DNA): TGTGCCAGCAGCTTAGATCCGGCTATAAAGTATTTT. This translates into CASSLDPAIKYF.

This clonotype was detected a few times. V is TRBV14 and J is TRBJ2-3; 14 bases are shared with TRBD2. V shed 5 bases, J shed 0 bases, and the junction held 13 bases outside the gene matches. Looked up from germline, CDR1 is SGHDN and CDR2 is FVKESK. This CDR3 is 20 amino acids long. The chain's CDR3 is CASSSLLRLAGGTSTDTQYF. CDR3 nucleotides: TGTGCCAGCAGCTCCCTTCTCCGACTAGCGGGAGGGACTAGCACAGATACGCAGTATTTT.

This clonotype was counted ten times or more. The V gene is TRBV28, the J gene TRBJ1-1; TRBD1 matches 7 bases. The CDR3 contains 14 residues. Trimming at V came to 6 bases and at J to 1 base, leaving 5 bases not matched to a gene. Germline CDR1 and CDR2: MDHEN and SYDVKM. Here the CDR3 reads CASRLGTANTEAFF. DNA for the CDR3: TGTGCCAGCAGGCTCGGGACAGCGAACACTGAAGCTTTCTTT.

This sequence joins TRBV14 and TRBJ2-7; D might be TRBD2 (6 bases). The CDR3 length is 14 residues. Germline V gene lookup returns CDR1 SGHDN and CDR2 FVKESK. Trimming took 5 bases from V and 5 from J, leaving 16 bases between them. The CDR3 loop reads CASSVRGRSHEQYF. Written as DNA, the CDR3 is TGTGCCAGCAGCGTCCGAGGGAGGAGCCACGAGCAGTACTTC.

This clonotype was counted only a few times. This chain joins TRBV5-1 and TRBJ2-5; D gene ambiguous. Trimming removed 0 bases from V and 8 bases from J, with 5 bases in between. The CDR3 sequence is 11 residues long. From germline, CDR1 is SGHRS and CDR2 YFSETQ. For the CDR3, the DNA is TGCGCCAGCAGCTTGGCCCTAACCCAGTACTTC. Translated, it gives CASSLALTQYF.

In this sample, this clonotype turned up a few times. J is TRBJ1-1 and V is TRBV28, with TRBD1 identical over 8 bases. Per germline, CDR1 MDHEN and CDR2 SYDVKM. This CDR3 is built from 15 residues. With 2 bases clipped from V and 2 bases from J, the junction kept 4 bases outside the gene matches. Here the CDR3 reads CASSLRTGHNTEAFF. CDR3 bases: TGTGCCAGCAGTTTAAGGACAGGGCATAACACTGAAGCTTTCTTT.

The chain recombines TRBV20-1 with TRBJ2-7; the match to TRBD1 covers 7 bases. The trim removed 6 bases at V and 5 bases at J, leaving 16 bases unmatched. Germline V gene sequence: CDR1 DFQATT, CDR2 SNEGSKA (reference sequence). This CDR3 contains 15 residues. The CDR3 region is CSAPMTGRVRDEQYF. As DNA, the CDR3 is TGCAGTGCCCCCATGACAGGGAGAGTGAGGGACGAGCAGTACTTC.

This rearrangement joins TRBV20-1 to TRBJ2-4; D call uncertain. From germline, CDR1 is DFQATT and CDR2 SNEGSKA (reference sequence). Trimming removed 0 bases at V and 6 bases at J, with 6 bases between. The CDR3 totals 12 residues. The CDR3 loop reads CSARDGPNIQYF. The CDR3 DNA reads TGCAGTGCTAGAGATGGGCCAAACATTCAGTACTTC.

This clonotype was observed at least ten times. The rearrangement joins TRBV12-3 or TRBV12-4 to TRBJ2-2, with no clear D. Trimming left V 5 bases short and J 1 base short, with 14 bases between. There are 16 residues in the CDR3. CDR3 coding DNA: TGTGCCAGCAGTATCCTGGGATCTAGGAACACCGGGGAGCTGTTTTTT. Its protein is CASSILGSRNTGELFF.

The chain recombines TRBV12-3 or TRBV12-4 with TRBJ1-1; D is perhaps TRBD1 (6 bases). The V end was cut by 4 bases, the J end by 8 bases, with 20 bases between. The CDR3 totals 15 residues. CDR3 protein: CASSSPVKGGREAFF. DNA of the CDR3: TGTGCCAGCAGTTCGCCGGTCAAGGGGGGGAGAGAAGCTTTCTTT.

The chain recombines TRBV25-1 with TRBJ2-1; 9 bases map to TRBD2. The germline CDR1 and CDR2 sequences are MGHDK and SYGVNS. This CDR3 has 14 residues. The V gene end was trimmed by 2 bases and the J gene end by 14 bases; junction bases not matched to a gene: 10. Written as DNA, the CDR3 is TGTGCCAGCAGTGAACTGACTAGCGGAACACGGGAGTTCTTC. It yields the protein CASSELTSGTREFF.

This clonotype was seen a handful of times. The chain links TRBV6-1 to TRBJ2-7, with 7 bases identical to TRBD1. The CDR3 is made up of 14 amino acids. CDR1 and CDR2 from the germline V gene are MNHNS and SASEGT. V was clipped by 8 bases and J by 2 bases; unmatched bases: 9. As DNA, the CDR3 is TGTGCCAGCGGAGAACCGGGACAGACCTACGAGCAGTACTTC. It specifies CASGEPGQTYEQYF.

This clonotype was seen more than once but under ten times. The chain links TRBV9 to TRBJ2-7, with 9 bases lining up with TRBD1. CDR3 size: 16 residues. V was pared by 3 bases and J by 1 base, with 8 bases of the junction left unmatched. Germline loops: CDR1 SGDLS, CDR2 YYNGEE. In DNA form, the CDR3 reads TGTGCCAGCAGCGCCCCGATGGGACAGGGATCCTACGAGCAGTACTTC. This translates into CASSAPMGQGSYEQYF. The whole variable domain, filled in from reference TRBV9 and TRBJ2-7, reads DSGVTQTPKHLITATGQRVTLRCSPRSGDLSVYWYQQSLDQGLQFLIQYYNGEERAKGNILERFSAQQFPDLHSELNLSSLELGDSALYFCASSAPMGQGSYEQYFGPGTRLTVT.

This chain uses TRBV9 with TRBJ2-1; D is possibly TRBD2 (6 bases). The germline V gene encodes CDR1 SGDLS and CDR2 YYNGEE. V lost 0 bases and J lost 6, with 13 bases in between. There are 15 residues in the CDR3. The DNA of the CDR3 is TGTGCCAGCAGCGTAGGACTAGGGGACCTCAATGAGCAGTTCTTC. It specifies CASSVGLGDLNEQFF.

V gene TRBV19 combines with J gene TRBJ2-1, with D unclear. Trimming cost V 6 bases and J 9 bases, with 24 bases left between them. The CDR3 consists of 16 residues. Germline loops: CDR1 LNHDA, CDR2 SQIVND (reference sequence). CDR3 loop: CASSTGPLGQFGEQFF. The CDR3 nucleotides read TGTGCCAGTAGCACCGGACCCCTTGGGCAATTTGGTGAGCAGTTCTTC. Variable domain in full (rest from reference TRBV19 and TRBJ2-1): DGGITQSPKYLFRKEGQNVTLSCEQNLNHDAMYWYRQDPGQGLRLIYYSQIVNDFQKGDIAEGYSVSREKKESFPLTVTSAQKNPTAFYLCASSTGPLGQFGEQFFGPGTRLTVL.

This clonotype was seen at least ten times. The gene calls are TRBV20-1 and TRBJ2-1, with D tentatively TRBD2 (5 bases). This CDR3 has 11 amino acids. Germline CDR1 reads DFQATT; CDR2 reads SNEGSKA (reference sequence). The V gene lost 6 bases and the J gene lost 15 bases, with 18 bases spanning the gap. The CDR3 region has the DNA TGCAGTGCCCCGCACCTCCTAGCCCGGTTCTTC. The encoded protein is CSAPHLLARFF.

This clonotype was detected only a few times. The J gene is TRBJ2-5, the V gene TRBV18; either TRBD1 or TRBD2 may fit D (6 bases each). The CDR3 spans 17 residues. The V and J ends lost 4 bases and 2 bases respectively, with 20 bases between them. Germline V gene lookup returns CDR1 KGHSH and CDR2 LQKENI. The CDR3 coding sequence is TGTGCCAGCTCACAAAGGTCCGGGGGCCCTAAACAAGAGACCCAGTACTTC. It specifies CASSQRSGGPKQETQYF.

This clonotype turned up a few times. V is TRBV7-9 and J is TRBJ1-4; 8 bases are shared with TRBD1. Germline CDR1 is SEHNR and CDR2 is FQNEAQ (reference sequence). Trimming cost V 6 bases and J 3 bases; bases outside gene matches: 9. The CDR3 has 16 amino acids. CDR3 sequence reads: CASSSRRGLANEKLFF. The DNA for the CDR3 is TGTGCCAGCAGTTCACGCAGGGGGCTGGCTAATGAAAAACTGTTTTTT.

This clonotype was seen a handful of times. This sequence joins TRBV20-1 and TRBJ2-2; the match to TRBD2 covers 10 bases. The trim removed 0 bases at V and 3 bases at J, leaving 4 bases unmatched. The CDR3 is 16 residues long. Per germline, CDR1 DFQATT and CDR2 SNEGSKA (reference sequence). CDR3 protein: CSARDRGLAYTGELFF. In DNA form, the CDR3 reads TGCAGTGCTAGAGATCGGGGACTAGCGTACACCGGGGAGCTGTTTTTT.

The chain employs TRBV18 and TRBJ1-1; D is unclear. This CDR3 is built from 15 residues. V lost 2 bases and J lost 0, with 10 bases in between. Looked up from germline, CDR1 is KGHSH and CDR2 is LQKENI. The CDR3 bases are TGTGCCAGCTCACCATTATGGTCTATGAACACTGAAGCTTTCTTT. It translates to CASSPLWSMNTEAFF.

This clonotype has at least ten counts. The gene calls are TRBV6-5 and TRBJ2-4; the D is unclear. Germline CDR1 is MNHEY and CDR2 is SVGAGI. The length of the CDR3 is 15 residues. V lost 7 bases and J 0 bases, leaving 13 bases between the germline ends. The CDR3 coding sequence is TGTGCCAGCAACAACAACAGAGTAGCCAAAAACATTCAGTACTTC. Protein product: CASNNNRVAKNIQYF.

CDR3 sequence: CAISELGRGQDEQYF. The CDR3 coding sequence is TGTGCCATCAGTGAGCTGGGTAGGGGGCAGGACGAGCAGTACTTC. The chain is built from TRBV10-3 and TRBJ2-7, with 7 bases aligning to TRBD1. The CDR3 totals 15 residues. Trimming took 2 bases from V and 5 from J; bases not matched to a gene: 9. Germline CDR1 ENHRY, CDR2 SYGVKD.